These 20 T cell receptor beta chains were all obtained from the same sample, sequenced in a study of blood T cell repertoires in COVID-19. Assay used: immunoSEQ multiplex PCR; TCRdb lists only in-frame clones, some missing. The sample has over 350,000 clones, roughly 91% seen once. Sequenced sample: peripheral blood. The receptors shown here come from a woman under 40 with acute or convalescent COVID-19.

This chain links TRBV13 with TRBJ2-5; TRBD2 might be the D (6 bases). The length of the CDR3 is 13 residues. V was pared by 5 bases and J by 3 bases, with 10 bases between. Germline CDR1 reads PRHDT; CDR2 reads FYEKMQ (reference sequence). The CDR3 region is CASSGWGEETQYF. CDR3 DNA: TGTGCCAGCAGCGGGTGGGGGGAAGAGACCCAGTACTTC. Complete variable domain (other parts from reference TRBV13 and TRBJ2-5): AAGVIQSPRHLIKEKRETATLKCYPIPRHDTVYWYQQGPGQDPQFLISFYEKMQSDKGSIPDRFSAQQFSDYHSELNMSSLELGDSALYFCASSGWGEETQYFGPGTRLLVL.

This CDR3 reads CASSRDRPHNEQFF. CDR3 nucleotide sequence: TGCGCCAGCAGTCGGGACAGGCCGCACAATGAGCAGTTCTTC. The J gene is TRBJ2-1, the V gene TRBV23-1; TRBD1 matches 8 bases. TRBV23-1 is reported as an ORF; its role is uncertain. The length of the CDR3 is 14 residues. The junction had 4 bases not matched to a gene; V was cut back by 4 bases and J by 5 bases.

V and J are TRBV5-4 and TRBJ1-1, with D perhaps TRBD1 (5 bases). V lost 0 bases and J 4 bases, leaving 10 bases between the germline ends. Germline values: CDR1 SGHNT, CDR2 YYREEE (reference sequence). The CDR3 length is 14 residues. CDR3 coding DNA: TGTGCCAGCAGCTTGGTAGGGGTGGGCACTGAAGCTTTCTTT. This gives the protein CASSLVGVGTEAFF.

CDR3 in DNA: TGTGCCAGCAGCGTAGGCAACAGGGGGTCTGGGGCCAACGTCCTGACTTTC. Translating gives CASSVGNRGSGANVLTF. The J gene is TRBJ2-6, the V gene TRBV9, with 8 bases lining up with TRBD1. The CDR3 sequence is 17 residues long. The trim removed 0 bases at V and 1 base at J, leaving 3 bases unmatched. Germline V gene data show CDR1 as SGDLS and CDR2 as YYNGEE.

CDR3 protein: CASSDPGTGPGYTF. In nucleotides, the CDR3 is TGTGCCAGCAGTGATCCCGGGACAGGGCCCGGCTACACCTTC. The chain has TRBV6-1 and TRBJ1-2; the match to TRBD1 covers 9 bases. This CDR3 has 14 amino acids. V shed 3 bases, J shed 8 bases, and the junction held 7 bases outside the gene matches. From germline, CDR1 is MNHNS and CDR2 SASEGT.

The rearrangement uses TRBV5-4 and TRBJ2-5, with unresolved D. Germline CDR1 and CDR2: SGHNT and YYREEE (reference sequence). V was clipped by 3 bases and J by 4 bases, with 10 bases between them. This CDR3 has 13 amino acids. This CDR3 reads CASSSARIETQYF. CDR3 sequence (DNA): TGTGCCAGCAGCTCTGCGAGAATAGAGACCCAGTACTTC. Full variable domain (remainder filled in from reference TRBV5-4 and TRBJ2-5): ETGVTQSPTHLIKTRGQQVTLRCSSQSGHNTVSWYQQALGQGPQFIFQYYREEENGRGNFPPRFSGLQFPNYSSELNVNALELDDSALYLCASSSARIETQYFGPGTRLLVL.

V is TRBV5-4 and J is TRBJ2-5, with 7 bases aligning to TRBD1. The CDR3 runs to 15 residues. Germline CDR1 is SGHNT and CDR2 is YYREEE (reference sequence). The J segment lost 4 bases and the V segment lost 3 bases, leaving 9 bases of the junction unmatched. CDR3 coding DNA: TGTGCCAGCAGCTCCCCGACAGGGAAGGGAGAGACCCAGTACTTC. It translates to CASSSPTGKGETQYF.

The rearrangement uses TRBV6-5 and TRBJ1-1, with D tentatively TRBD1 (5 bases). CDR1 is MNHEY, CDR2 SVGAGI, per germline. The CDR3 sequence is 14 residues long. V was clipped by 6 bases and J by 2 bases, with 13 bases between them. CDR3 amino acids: CASRVPGGNTEAFF. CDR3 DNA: TGTGCCAGCAGAGTACCGGGGGGAAACACTGAAGCTTTCTTT.

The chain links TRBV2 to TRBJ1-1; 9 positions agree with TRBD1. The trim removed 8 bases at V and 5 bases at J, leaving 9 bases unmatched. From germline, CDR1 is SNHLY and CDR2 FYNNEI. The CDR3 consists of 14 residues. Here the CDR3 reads CASALDRGGTEAFF. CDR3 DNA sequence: TGTGCCAGCGCCTTGGACAGGGGTGGTACTGAAGCTTTCTTT. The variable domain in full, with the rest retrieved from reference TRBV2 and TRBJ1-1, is EPEVTQTPSHQVTQMGQEVILRCVPISNHLYFYWYRQILGQKVEFLVSFYNNEISEKSEIFDDQFSVERPDGSNFTLKIRSTKLEDSAMYFCASALDRGGTEAFFGQGTRLTVV.

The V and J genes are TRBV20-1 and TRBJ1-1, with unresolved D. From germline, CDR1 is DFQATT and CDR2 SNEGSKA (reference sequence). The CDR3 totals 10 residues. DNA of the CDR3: TGCAGCCGACAAATACAAGAAGCTTTCTTT. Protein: CSRQIQEAFF.

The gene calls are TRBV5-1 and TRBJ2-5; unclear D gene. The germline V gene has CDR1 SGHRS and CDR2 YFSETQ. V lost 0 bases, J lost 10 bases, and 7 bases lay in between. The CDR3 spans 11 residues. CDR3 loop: CASSLGRFQYF. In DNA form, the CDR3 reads TGCGCCAGCAGCTTGGGGCGGTTCCAGTACTTC. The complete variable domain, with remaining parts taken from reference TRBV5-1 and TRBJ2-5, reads KAGVTQTPRYLIKTRGQQVTLSCSPISGHRSVSWYQQTPGQGLQFLFEYFSETQRNKGNFPGRFSGRQFSNSRSEMNVSTLELGDSALYLCASSLGRFQYFGPGTRLLVL.

In DNA form, the CDR3 reads TGTGCCAGCAGCACAGGGCTCGAAGAGACCCAGTACTTC. It is translated as CASSTGLEETQYF. The chain recombines TRBV6-5 with TRBJ2-5, with a weak D call TRBD1 (6 bases). Trimming left V 6 bases short and J 3 bases short, with 11 bases between. Germline V lookup: CDR1 MNHEY, CDR2 SVGAGI. The CDR3 length is 13 residues.

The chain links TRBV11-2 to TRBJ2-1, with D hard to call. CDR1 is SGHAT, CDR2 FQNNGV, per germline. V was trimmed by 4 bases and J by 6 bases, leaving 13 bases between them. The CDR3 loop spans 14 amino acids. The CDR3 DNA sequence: TGTGCCAGCAGCTCCACACGAAAACGCAATGAGCAGTTCTTC. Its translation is CASSSTRKRNEQFF.

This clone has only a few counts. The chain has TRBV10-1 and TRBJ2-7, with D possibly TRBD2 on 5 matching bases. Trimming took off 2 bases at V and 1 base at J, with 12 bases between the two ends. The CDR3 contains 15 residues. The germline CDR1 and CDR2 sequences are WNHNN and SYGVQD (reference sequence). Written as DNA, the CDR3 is TGCGCCAGCAGTGAGGGGAGTTTGGGGTCCTACGAGCAGTACTTC. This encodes CASSEGSLGSYEQYF.

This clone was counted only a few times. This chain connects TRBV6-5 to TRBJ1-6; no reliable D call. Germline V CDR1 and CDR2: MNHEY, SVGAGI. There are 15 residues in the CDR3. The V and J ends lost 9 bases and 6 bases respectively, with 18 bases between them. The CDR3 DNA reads TGTGCCAGGCCGCGCCTGAGGGCCGTTAATTCACCCCTCCACTTT. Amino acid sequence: CARPRLRAVNSPLHF.

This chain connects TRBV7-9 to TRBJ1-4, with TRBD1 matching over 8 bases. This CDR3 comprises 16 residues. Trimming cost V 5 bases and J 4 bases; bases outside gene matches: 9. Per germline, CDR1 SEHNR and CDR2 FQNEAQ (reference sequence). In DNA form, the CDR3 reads TGTGCCAGCAGCCAACAACGAGACAGGGGTAATGAAAAACTGTTTTTT. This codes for CASSQQRDRGNEKLFF.

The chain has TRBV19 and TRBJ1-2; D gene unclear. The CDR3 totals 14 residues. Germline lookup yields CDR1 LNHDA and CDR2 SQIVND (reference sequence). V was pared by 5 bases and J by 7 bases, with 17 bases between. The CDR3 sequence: CASSPRDLAGGYTF. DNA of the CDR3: TGTGCCAGTAGTCCTCGGGATCTAGCGGGTGGCTACACCTTC.

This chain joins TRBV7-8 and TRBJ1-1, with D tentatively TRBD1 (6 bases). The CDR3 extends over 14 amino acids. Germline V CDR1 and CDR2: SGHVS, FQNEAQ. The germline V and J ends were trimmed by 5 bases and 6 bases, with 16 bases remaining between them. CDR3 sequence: CASSPAGAFSEAFF. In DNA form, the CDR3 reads TGTGCCAGCAGCCCGGCGGGGGCGTTCTCTGAAGCTTTCTTT.

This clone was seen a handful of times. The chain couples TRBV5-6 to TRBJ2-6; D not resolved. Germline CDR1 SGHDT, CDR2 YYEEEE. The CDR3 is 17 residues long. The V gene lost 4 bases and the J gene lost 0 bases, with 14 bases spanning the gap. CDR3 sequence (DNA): TGTGCCAGCAGCCCGATCGCAGGCAGCTCTGGGGCCAACGTCCTGACTTTC. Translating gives CASSPIAGSSGANVLTF.

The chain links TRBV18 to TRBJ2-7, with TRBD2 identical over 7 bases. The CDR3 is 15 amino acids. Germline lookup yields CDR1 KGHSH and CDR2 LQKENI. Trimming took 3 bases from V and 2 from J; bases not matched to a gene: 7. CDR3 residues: CASSPNHRGAYEQYF. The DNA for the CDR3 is TGTGCCAGCTCACCGAACCACCGGGGGGCCTACGAGCAGTACTTC.